Listed below are T cell receptor beta chains from one sample, sequenced in a study of blood T cell repertoires in COVID-19. TCRdb's copy holds only in-frame clones and misses some; the assay was immunoSEQ multiplex PCR. The table shows about 140,000 clones, with 80% occurring only once. Input material: peripheral blood. Every receptor here comes from a man in his sixties or seventies who had recovered from COVID-19. Both conserved end residues are trimmed from each CDR3. Each record gives: V gene, J gene, CDR3 protein.

TRBV2	TRBJ1-2	ASSEGPFLVYGYT
TRBV11-2	TRBJ2-7	ASSLRGLAAFYEQY
TRBV5-4	TRBJ1-2	ASSSAGGDYGYT
TRBV7-2	TRBJ2-7	ASSLGERGNYEQY
TRBV5-1	TRBJ2-4	ASSLAEGRNIQY
TRBV11-2	TRBJ2-7	ASSVGQGRSYEQY
TRBV7-2	TRBJ2-2	ASSPRQGGTGELF
TRBV7-9	TRBJ2-1	ASSLTGYNEQF
TRBV12-3/TRBV12-4	TRBJ1-1	ASSLDFVRAF
TRBV18	TRBJ2-7	ASSRDSPYEQY
TRBV30	TRBJ1-1	AWSVLGGGTEAF
TRBV10-1	TRBJ1-2	ASSPDKAYGYT
TRBV12-2	TRBJ2-3	ASRRPTGAGGTDTQY
TRBV15	TRBJ2-2	ATSRGGLAGGKGTGELF
TRBV7-8	TRBJ2-3	ASSFPGWTSGRRLGNTQY
TRBV7-7	TRBJ2-5	ASSLEGSLETQY
TRBV2	TRBJ2-7	ASSHEGAFYEQY
TRBV25-1	TRBJ2-1	ASSELGGLPSYNEQF
TRBV6-5	TRBJ2-1	ASSYGTSGYNEQF
TRBV13	TRBJ2-7	ASSLRNRDLYEQY
TRBV19	TRBJ2-7	ASSIKTFYEQY
TRBV3-1/TRBV3-2	TRBJ1-2	ASSPRRGQDGYT
TRBV9	TRBJ2-2	ASSVEGAGELF
TRBV30	TRBJ2-3	AWSVRGRWEDTQY
TRBV6-2/TRBV6-3	TRBJ2-7	ASSPGQVGAYEQY
TRBV5-6	TRBJ2-4	ASSYDRGLAKNIQY
TRBV7-2	TRBJ1-1	ASSLARNTEAF
TRBV12-3/TRBV12-4	TRBJ2-1	ASSLNWNSEQF
TRBV7-2	TRBJ1-1	ASKQARAATEAF
TRBV27	TRBJ2-2	ASTSAGELF
TRBV19	TRBJ2-2	ASTPEGYNTGELF
TRBV2	TRBJ1-4	ASNIQDGTNEKLF
TRBV19	TRBJ2-7	ASSPTYSGGYEQY
TRBV7-9	TRBJ1-1	ASSQEGKAF
TRBV19	TRBJ1-2	ASSIKGGTYGYT
TRBV20-1	TRBJ2-1	SASSRDEQF
TRBV5-1	TRBJ2-1	ASSHNRDTDEQF
TRBV12-5	TRBJ2-7	ASGLAGASYEQY
TRBV5-5	TRBJ1-1	ASSFHGTGDLNTEAF
TRBV5-8	TRBJ1-6	ASHRQGDSPLH
TRBV15	TRBJ2-7	ATSRPRSGSSYEQY
TRBV29-1	TRBJ1-1	SVWGDRTEAF
TRBV29-1	TRBJ1-2	SVKGGYGYT
TRBV19	TRBJ2-3	ASSPQTGEPDTQY
TRBV18	TRBJ1-5	ASSPRTGGNQPQH
TRBV7-2	TRBJ1-6	ASSLVSGDNSPLH